Below, 15 T cell receptor beta chains from the same sample are listed, as sequenced in a study of blood T cell repertoires in COVID-19. This table comes from immunoSEQ multiplex PCR, and its TCRdb copy is limited to in-frame clones, with some not included. The data show 200,000 to 250,000 clones, roughly 90% seen once. The sequenced material came from peripheral blood. The receptors come from a man between 60 and 70 years old who had recovered from COVID-19.

The V gene is TRBV11-2, the J gene TRBJ2-1; tentative D call: TRBD2 (5 bases). Germline values: CDR1 SGHAT, CDR2 FQNNGV. Trimming stripped 0 bases from V and 10 bases from J, with 19 bases between. The CDR3 is 16 residues long. The CDR3 sequence: CASSLDPTRQYQEQFF. In DNA, the CDR3 is TGTGCCAGCAGCTTAGATCCAACTAGGCAGTATCAAGAGCAGTTCTTC. Combining the CDR3 with reference TRBV11-2 and TRBJ2-1 gives the whole variable domain EAGVAQSPRYKIIEKRQSVAFWCNPISGHATLYWYQQILGQGPKLLIQFQNNGVVDDSQLPKDRFSAERLKGVDSTLKIQPAKLEDSAVYLCASSLDPTRQYQEQFFGPGTRLTVL.

This rearrangement joins TRBV15 to TRBJ2-7; D call uncertain. The CDR3 spans 13 residues. The ends were cut back, 0 bases at V and 3 bases at J, with 6 bases in the middle. Germline CDR1 is LNHNV and CDR2 is YYDKDF (reference sequence). The DNA for the CDR3 is TGTGCCACCAGCAGAGAGCAGTACTACGAGCAGTACTTC. Its translation is CATSREQYYEQYF.

The chain links TRBV5-1 to TRBJ1-1, with a possible D match to TRBD1 (6 bases). The germline V gene encodes CDR1 SGHRS and CDR2 YFSETQ. The V end was cut by 3 bases, the J end by 6 bases, with 18 bases between. This CDR3 has 15 amino acids. This CDR3 is CASSSLSTGLAEAFF. The CDR3 nucleotides read TGCGCCAGCAGCTCCCTGAGTACAGGGTTGGCTGAAGCTTTCTTT.

The gene calls are TRBV7-9 and TRBJ2-3; possibly TRBD1 for D (6 bases). The length of the CDR3 is 15 residues. Deletions cut 4 bases from V and 0 bases from J, with 11 bases between. Germline CDR1 and CDR2: SEHNR and FQNEAQ (reference sequence). The CDR3 bases are TGTGCCAGCAGCTCGAGAGGGGGTAGCACAGATACGCAGTATTTT. Its translation: CASSSRGGSTDTQYF.

The chain employs TRBV6-5 and TRBJ2-1; the match to TRBD2 covers 7 bases. The V gene's germline CDR1 is MNHEY and CDR2 SVGAGI. The CDR3 runs 14 residues. J was trimmed by 3 bases and V by 6 bases; bases with no gene match: 5. The CDR3 DNA reads as TGTGCCAGCAGGAGACTAGCAGACTACAATGAGCAGTTCTTC. This gives the protein CASRRLADYNEQFF.

The rearrangement joins TRBV5-6 to TRBJ2-5; a possible D gene is TRBD2 (5 bases). Germline-derived CDR1 and CDR2 are SGHDT and YYEEEE. The CDR3 covers 14 residues. V was cut by 2 bases and J by 4 bases, with 12 bases left in between. In DNA form, the CDR3 reads TGTGCCAGCAGCTTAAACCCGGCGGGAGAGACCCAGTACTTC. This codes for CASSLNPAGETQYF.

The V call is TRBV2, the J call TRBJ2-1; TRBD2 matches 7 bases. This CDR3 comprises 18 residues. With V trimmed by 8 bases and J by 0 bases, 16 bases remained unmatched. CDR1 SNHLY and CDR2 FYNNEI come from the germline V gene. CDR3 sequence: CASERGLGSGASYNEQFF. The CDR3 nucleotides read TGTGCCAGCGAGAGAGGACTTGGGAGCGGGGCCTCCTACAATGAGCAGTTCTTC.

V gene TRBV6-2 or TRBV6-3 combines with J gene TRBJ1-1; TRBD1 might be the D (5 bases). The CDR3 covers 12 residues. Germline-derived CDR1 and CDR2 are MNHEY and SVGEGT. The V end was cut by 3 bases, the J end by 6 bases, with 8 bases between. The CDR3 loop reads CASSYRGAEAFF. The CDR3 DNA reads as TGTGCCAGCAGTTATCGGGGGGCTGAAGCTTTCTTT.

This clone has only one observation. CDR3 coding DNA: TGTGCCAGCATGGGGGGAGGGCGCAATGAGCAGTTCTTC. This codes for CASMGGGRNEQFF. The chain carries TRBV28 and TRBJ2-1, with 7 bases lining up with TRBD2. The CDR3 runs to 13 residues. Per the germline V gene, CDR1 is MDHEN and CDR2 is SYDVKM. The V and J ends lost 7 bases and 6 bases, in that order; junction bases with no gene match: 6. The variable domain in full, completed from reference TRBV28 and TRBJ2-1, reads DVKVTQSSRYLVKRTGEKVFLECVQDMDHENMFWYRQDPGLGLRLIYFSYDVKMKEKGDIPEGYSVSREKKERFSLILESASTNQTSMYLCASMGGGRNEQFFGPGTRLTVL.

V is TRBV4-3 and J is TRBJ2-2; TRBD2 is a possible D gene (5 bases). Germline V lookup: CDR1 LGHNA, CDR2 YSLEER. V lost 0 bases, J lost 7 bases, and 9 bases lay in between. The CDR3 covers 14 residues. CDR3: CASSQESAVGELFF. The CDR3 DNA is TGCGCCAGCAGCCAAGAGTCAGCGGTCGGGGAGCTGTTTTTT.

V usage is TRBV12-3 or TRBV12-4 and J usage is TRBJ1-2; the match to TRBD1 covers 7 bases. The length of the CDR3 is 12 residues. V was pared by 3 bases and J by 6 bases, with 1 base of the junction left unmatched. The CDR3 here is CASSFGTDGYTF. In nucleotides, the CDR3 is TGTGCCAGCAGTTTTGGGACAGATGGCTACACCTTC.

V usage is TRBV9 and J usage is TRBJ2-3; D is unclear. The germline gives CDR1 SGDLS, CDR2 YYNGEE. V lost 4 bases and J 1 base, leaving 13 bases between the germline ends. The CDR3 is made up of 15 amino acids. The CDR3 here is CASSPRRGRTDTQYF. The CDR3 DNA sequence: TGTGCCAGCAGCCCCAGACGAGGCCGCACAGATACGCAGTATTTT.

The rearrangement uses TRBV19 and TRBJ1-4; 8 positions agree with TRBD1. The V gene's germline CDR1 is LNHDA and CDR2 SQIVND (reference sequence). This CDR3 has 12 residues. J gave up 9 bases and V 10 bases, and 7 bases lay outside the gene matches. CDR3 protein: CATQDRVQKLFF. CDR3 nucleotide sequence: TGTGCCACCCAGGACAGGGTACAAAAACTGTTTTTT.

This chain connects TRBV5-1 to TRBJ2-5; 8 bases fit TRBD2. CDR1 is SGHRS, CDR2 YFSETQ, per germline. This CDR3 region has 14 residues. V shed 2 bases, J shed 3 bases, and the junction held 3 bases outside the gene matches. The CDR3 coding sequence is TGCGCCAGCAGCTTCTCCGGGGGGGAAGAGACCCAGTACTTC. Its translation is CASSFSGGEETQYF.

The rearrangement joins TRBV7-2 to TRBJ1-6; D gene ambiguous. Germline CDR1 SGHTA, CDR2 FQGNSA. The V and J ends lost 8 bases and 7 bases respectively, with 12 bases between them. This CDR3 region has 13 residues. Written as DNA, the CDR3 is TGTGCCAGCGAGGGTCAACCCAATTCACCCCTCCACTTT. It is translated as CASEGQPNSPLHF.